The 4 T cell receptor beta chains reported below all come from one sample, sequenced in a study of T cells after yellow fever vaccination (dated by TCRdb to 2018 to 2020). The sample's treatment or condition, from its label and the paper: live attenuated yellow fever vaccine strain. To prepare the library, 5' RACE was applied. Data came from an Illumina NovaSeq 6000. TCRdb handled the public reads itself, with Q25 trimming in fastp and clone calling in MiXCR, and kept productive beta chains. Entries are consolidated by CDR3 protein sequence, retaining the most common genes and DNA. The sample data list over 300,000 distinct CDR3 sequences, and around 4% of these were observed just once. The ten top clones hold 23% of the sample. The sample here was PBMCs, taken on the day of the yellow fever booster vaccination. The source of these receptors is a man between 18 and 35 years old who received the YFV17D yellow fever vaccine.

In this sample, this clonotype turned up a few times. The chain links TRBV19 to TRBJ1-1, with 8 bases aligning to TRBD1. J lost 5 bases, V lost 5 bases, and 10 bases had no gene match. Germline V gene data show CDR1 as LNHDA and CDR2 as SQIVND (reference sequence). The CDR3 is 15 residues long. CDR3 sequence reads: CASSQGQGSYTEAFF. Written as DNA, the CDR3 is TGTGCCAGTAGTCAAGGACAGGGTAGTTATACTGAAGCTTTCTTT.

This clonotype was picked up a small number of times. V gene TRBV6-6 combines with J gene TRBJ2-1; 9 bases match TRBD2. This CDR3 is built from 16 residues. Germline CDR1 and CDR2: MNHNY and SVGAGI (reference sequence). The V gene end was trimmed by 2 bases and the J gene end by 8 bases; junction bases not matched to a gene: 10. The CDR3 sequence: CASSYGETSGVYEQFF. The CDR3 DNA is TGTGCCAGCAGTTACGGAGAGACTAGCGGAGTCTATGAGCAGTTCTTC.

This clonotype has only a few counts. The rearrangement uses TRBV12-3 or TRBV12-4 and TRBJ1-1; 10 nucleotides align to TRBD1. The CDR3 is 14 amino acids. V shed 5 bases, J shed 3 bases, and the junction held 3 bases outside the gene matches. The CDR3 DNA sequence: TGTGCCAGCAGTGGGACAGGGGAGGACACTGAAGCTTTCTTT. Translation: CASSGTGEDTEAFF.

In its sample, this clonotype was seen many times. The rearrangement joins TRBV7-9 to TRBJ2-1, with D possibly being TRBD2 (5 bases). This CDR3 comprises 16 residues. The V end lost 2 bases, the J end lost 3 bases, and 14 bases lay between the germline ends. Germline V gene data show CDR1 as SEHNR and CDR2 as FQNEAQ (reference sequence). The CDR3 DNA follows: TGTGCCAGCAGCTTACGGCCCGGGAAAAACTACAATGAGCAGTTCTTC. It is translated as CASSLRPGKNYNEQFF.